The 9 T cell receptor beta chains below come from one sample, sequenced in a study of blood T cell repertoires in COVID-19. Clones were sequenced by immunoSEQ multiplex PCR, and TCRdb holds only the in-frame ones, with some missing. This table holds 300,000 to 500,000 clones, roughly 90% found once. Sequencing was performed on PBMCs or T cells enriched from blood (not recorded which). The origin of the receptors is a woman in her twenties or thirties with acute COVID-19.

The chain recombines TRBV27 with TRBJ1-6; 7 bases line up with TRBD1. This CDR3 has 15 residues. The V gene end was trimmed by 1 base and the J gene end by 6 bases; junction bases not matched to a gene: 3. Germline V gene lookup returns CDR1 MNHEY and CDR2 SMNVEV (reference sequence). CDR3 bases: TGTGCCAGCAGTTTATACAGGGGAGGTAATTCACCCCTCCACTTT. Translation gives CASSLYRGGNSPLHF.

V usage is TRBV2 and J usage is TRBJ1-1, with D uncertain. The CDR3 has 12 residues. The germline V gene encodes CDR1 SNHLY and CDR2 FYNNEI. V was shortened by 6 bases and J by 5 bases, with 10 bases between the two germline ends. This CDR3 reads CASSPGWTEAFF. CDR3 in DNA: TGTGCCAGCAGCCCCGGGTGGACTGAAGCTTTCTTT.

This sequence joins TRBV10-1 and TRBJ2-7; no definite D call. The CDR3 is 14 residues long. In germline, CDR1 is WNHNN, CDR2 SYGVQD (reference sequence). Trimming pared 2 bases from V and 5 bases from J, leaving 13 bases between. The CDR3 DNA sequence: TGCGCCAGCAGTGAGGGAGCAGAGTACAACGAGCAGTACTTC. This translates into CASSEGAEYNEQYF.

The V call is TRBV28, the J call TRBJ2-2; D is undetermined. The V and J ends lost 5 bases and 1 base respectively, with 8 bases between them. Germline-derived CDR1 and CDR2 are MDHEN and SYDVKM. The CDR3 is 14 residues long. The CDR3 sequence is CASSTTRNTGELFF. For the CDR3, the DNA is TGTGCCAGCAGTACCACACGGAACACCGGGGAGCTGTTTTTT.

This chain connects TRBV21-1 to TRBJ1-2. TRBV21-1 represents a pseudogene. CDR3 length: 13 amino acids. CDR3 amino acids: CASESYPIYGYTF. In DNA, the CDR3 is TGTGCCAGCGAGTCTTACCCAATCTATGGCTACACCTTC.

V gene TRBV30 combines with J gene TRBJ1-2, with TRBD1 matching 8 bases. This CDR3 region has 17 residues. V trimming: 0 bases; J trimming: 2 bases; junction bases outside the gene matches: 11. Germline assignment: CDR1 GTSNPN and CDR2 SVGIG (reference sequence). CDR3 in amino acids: CAWSVTRWQGANYGYTF. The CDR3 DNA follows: TGTGCCTGGAGTGTAACCCGATGGCAGGGGGCCAACTATGGCTACACCTTC. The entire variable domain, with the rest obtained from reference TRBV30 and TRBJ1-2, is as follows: SQTIHQWPATLVQPVGSPLSLECTVEGTSNPNLYWYRQAAGRGLQLLFYSVGIGQISSEVPQNLSASRPQDRQFILSSKKLLLSDSGFYLCAWSVTRWQGANYGYTFGSGTRLTVV.

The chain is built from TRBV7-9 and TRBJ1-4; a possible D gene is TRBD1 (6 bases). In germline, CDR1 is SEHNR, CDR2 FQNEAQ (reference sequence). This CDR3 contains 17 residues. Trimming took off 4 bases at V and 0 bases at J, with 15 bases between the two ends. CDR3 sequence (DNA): TGTGCCAGCAGCTACAACAGGGAAGCTGCAACTAATGAAAAACTGTTTTTT. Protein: CASSYNREAATNEKLFF. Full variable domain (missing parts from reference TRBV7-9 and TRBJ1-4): DTGVSQNPRHKITKRGQNVTFRCDPISEHNRLYWYRQTLGQGPEFLTYFQNEAQLEKSRLLSDRFSAERPKGSFSTLEIQRTEQGDSAMYLCASSYNREAATNEKLFFGSGTQLSVL.

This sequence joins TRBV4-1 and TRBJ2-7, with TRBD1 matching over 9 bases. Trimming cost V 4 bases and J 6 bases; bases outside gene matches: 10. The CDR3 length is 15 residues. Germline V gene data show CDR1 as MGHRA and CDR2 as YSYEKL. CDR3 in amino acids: CASSLLGTGQLEQYF. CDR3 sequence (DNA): TGCGCCAGCAGCCTCCTGGGGACAGGGCAGCTCGAGCAGTACTTC.

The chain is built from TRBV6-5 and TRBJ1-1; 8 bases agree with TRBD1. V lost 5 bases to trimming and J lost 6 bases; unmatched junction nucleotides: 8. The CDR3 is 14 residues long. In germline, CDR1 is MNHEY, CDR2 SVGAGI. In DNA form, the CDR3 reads TGTGCCAGCAGTAGAACGGACAGGGACGCTGAAGCTTTCTTT. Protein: CASSRTDRDAEAFF.